The 29 T cell receptor beta chains given below trace back to one sample, sequenced in a study of beta chain features in type 1 diabetes. Expressed TCRB transcripts were sequenced, since all the RNA that had been isolated was reverse transcribed. The repertoire was sequenced with immunoSEQ multiplex PCR; TCRdb's copy has only in-frame clones and lacks some. Here the sample spans hundreds of thousands of clones, less than 20% being singletons. The sequenced sample was naive CD4+ T cells from blood. These receptors all come from a man aged 18-30 years in good health.

This chain links TRBV4-3 with TRBJ2-2; no reliable D call. Germline assignment: CDR1 LGHNA and CDR2 YSLEER. This CDR3 region has 15 residues. Trimming stripped 0 bases from V and 6 bases from J, with 11 bases between. CDR3 in amino acids: CASSQELGYPGELFF. DNA for the CDR3: TGCGCCAGCAGCCAAGAACTGGGGTATCCCGGGGAGCTGTTTTTT.

In the case of this clone: The same CDR3 is also encoded by other DNA sequences in this sample. The rearrangement joins TRBV5-1 to TRBJ1-5; tentatively, D is TRBD1 (6 bases). V was trimmed by 0 bases and J by 2 bases, leaving 9 bases between them. The CDR3 totals 15 residues. In germline, CDR1 is SGHRS, CDR2 YFSETQ. CDR3 loop: CASSLEGVGNQPQHF. The CDR3 region has the DNA TGCGCCAGCAGCTTGGAGGGGGTCGGCAATCAGCCCCAGCATTTT.

This clone showed up just a few times. CDR3: CASREGWGSNQPQHF. DNA for the CDR3: TGTGCCAGCAGGGAGGGTTGGGGTAGCAATCAGCCCCAGCATTTT. The rearrangement joins TRBV2 to TRBJ1-5; D ambiguous. The CDR3 contains 15 residues. The V end lost 6 bases, the J end lost 0 bases, and 12 bases lay between the germline ends. The germline CDR1 and CDR2 sequences are SNHLY and FYNNEI. The entire variable domain, with the rest obtained from reference TRBV2 and TRBJ1-5, is as follows: EPEVTQTPSHQVTQMGQEVILRCVPISNHLYFYWYRQILGQKVEFLVSFYNNEISEKSEIFDDQFSVERPDGSNFTLKIRSTKLEDSAMYFCASREGWGSNQPQHFGDGTRLSIL.

A single count supports this clone. J is TRBJ1-2 and V is TRBV6-1, with a possible D match to TRBD1 (6 bases). The V and J ends lost 3 bases and 5 bases respectively, with 10 bases between them. CDR3 length: 13 residues. Germline assignment: CDR1 MNHNS and CDR2 SASEGT. CDR3 in amino acids: CASSDQGKYGYTF. CDR3 DNA sequence: TGTGCCAGCAGTGACCAGGGGAAGTATGGCTACACCTTC.

This clone was seen more than once but under ten times. This rearrangement joins TRBV21-1 to TRBJ2-5; the table's D call, TRBD2, was not checked against the DNA. TRBV21-1 is assigned pseudogene status. CDR3 length: 18 amino acids. CDR3 nucleotides: TGTGCCAGCAGCAAAGACCTCTCCAGTAGAGGGAGGAAAGAGACCCAGTACTTC. Amino acid sequence: CASSKDLSSRGRKETQYF.

The rearrangement uses TRBV5-1 and TRBJ2-1; TRBD2 matches at 8 bases. CDR3 length: 18 residues. Trimming cost V 1 base and J 1 base; bases outside gene matches: 10. Germline values: CDR1 SGHRS, CDR2 YFSETQ. CDR3 coding DNA: TGCGCCAGCAGCTTGAAGGGGACTAGAGGGCAGTCCTACAATGAGCAGTTCTTC. It codes for CASSLKGTRGQSYNEQFF.

This clone was detected a few times. This chain uses TRBV5-4 with TRBJ2-3; TRBD2 agrees at 10 bases. The V gene's germline CDR1 is SGHNT and CDR2 YYREEE (reference sequence). V gave up 0 bases and J gave up 7 bases; unmatched junction bases: 8. This CDR3 is built from 16 residues. The CDR3, as DNA: TGTGCCAGCAGCTTGGGGGGTCTAGCGGGAGAAAATACGCAGTATTTT. Its translation is CASSLGGLAGENTQYF.

This clone was counted only a few times. The chain recombines TRBV9 with TRBJ2-1, with 8 bases matching TRBD2. Germline lookup yields CDR1 SGDLS and CDR2 YYNGEE. This CDR3 has 16 amino acids. V lost 0 bases to trimming and J lost 5 bases; unmatched junction nucleotides: 7. CDR3 nucleotide sequence: TGTGCCAGCAGCGTAGTGGAGACTAGCGCCCACAATGAGCAGTTCTTC. Translation gives CASSVVETSAHNEQFF.

In its sample, this clone was seen a few times. The gene calls are TRBV11-2 and TRBJ2-3; D ambiguous. This CDR3 region has 14 residues. Germline V CDR1 and CDR2: SGHAT, FQNNGV. V was pared by 8 bases and J by 5 bases, with 17 bases between. As DNA, the CDR3 is TGTGCCAGCGTTCTCCTCATAATCCGAGATACGCAGTATTTT. Protein product: CASVLLIIRDTQYF.

This clone was found a few times. The chain employs TRBV5-4 and TRBJ2-3, with D unclear. The CDR3 spans 13 residues. Trimming cost V 4 bases and J 4 bases, with 10 bases left between them. The germline V gene encodes CDR1 SGHNT and CDR2 YYREEE (reference sequence). CDR3 amino acids: CASSPKFPDTQYF. The DNA of the CDR3 is TGTGCCAGCAGCCCGAAATTCCCAGATACGCAGTATTTT.

This clone was picked up many times. The gene calls are TRBV14 and TRBJ2-1; D tentatively reads TRBD1 or TRBD2 (6 bases each). Germline CDR1 SGHDN, CDR2 FVKESK. Trimming took off 4 bases at V and 0 bases at J, with 7 bases between the two ends. This CDR3 spans 14 amino acids. CDR3 in DNA: TGTGCCAGCAGCCGGGGGGCCTCCTACAATGAGCAGTTCTTC. Encoded protein: CASSRGASYNEQFF.

V and J are TRBV2 and TRBJ1-1; TRBD1 matches 7 bases. V trimming: 2 bases; J trimming: 1 base; junction bases outside the gene matches: 4. CDR3 length: 15 amino acids. Germline values: CDR1 SNHLY, CDR2 FYNNEI. This CDR3 is CASSEQGGSNTEAFF. The CDR3 nucleotides read TGTGCCAGCAGTGAACAGGGGGGATCGAACACTGAAGCTTTCTTT.

The chain recombines TRBV28 with TRBJ2-1; 9 bases line up with TRBD1. Germline lookup yields CDR1 MDHEN and CDR2 SYDVKM. The CDR3 totals 16 residues. V was clipped by 5 bases and J by 10 bases; unmatched bases: 15. CDR3 bases: TGTGCCAGCAGTCCACCCGGACAGGGGATCGCTCAAGAGCAGTTCTTC. This gives the protein CASSPPGQGIAQEQFF.

The genes are TRBV7-9 and TRBJ1-5; 8 positions agree with TRBD1. The CDR3 has 16 amino acids. V lost 2 bases to trimming and J lost 5 bases; unmatched junction nucleotides: 8. Germline values: CDR1 SEHNR, CDR2 FQNEAQ (reference sequence). The CDR3 region has the DNA TGTGCCAGCAGCTTATCGTCTTGGACAGGGTATCAGCCCCAGCATTTT. It codes for CASSLSSWTGYQPQHF.

J is TRBJ2-7 and V is TRBV19; D uncertain. Germline V CDR1 and CDR2: LNHDA, SQIVND (reference sequence). The V gene lost 4 bases and the J gene lost 3 bases, with 13 bases spanning the gap. The CDR3 is 14 amino acids. CDR3 in amino acids: CASSTVLGSYEQYF. The CDR3 nucleotides are TGTGCCAGTAGTACAGTACTGGGCAGCTACGAGCAGTACTTC. The full variable domain, completed using reference TRBV19 and TRBJ2-7, is DGGITQSPKYLFRKEGQNVTLSCEQNLNHDAMYWYRQDPGQGLRLIYYSQIVNDFQKGDIAEGYSVSREKKESFPLTVTSAQKNPTAFYLCASSTVLGSYEQYFGPGTRLTVT.

The chain is built from TRBV13 and TRBJ1-3; unclear D gene. Trimming shortened V by 6 bases and J by 0 bases, and 6 bases separated the two germline ends. The CDR3 spans 13 residues. The germline gives CDR1 PRHDT, CDR2 FYEKMQ (reference sequence). CDR3 amino acids: CASRVFSGNTIYF. For the CDR3, the DNA is TGTGCCAGCAGGGTGTTCTCTGGAAACACCATATATTTT.

The J gene is TRBJ1-1, the V gene TRBV18; D is uncertain. Germline V gene data show CDR1 as KGHSH and CDR2 as LQKENI. The CDR3 contains 14 residues. Trimming removed 2 bases at V and 2 bases at J, with 9 bases between. DNA of the CDR3: TGTGCCAGCTCACCAGGGATGGGAAACACTGAAGCTTTCTTT. Encoded protein: CASSPGMGNTEAFF. Together with reference TRBV18 and TRBJ1-1, the CDR3 gives the full variable domain: NAGVMQNPRHLVRRRGQEARLRCSPMKGHSHVYWYRQLPEEGLKFMVYLQKENIIDESGMPKERFSAEFPKEGPSILRIQQVVRGDSAAYFCASSPGMGNTEAFFGQGTRLTVV.

This clone turned up a few times. The chain employs TRBV6-1 and TRBJ2-1; D not resolved. The V end was cut by 6 bases, the J end by 5 bases, with 5 bases between. Germline lookup yields CDR1 MNHNS and CDR2 SASEGT. The CDR3 is made up of 11 amino acids. The CDR3 loop reads CASRRNNEQFF. CDR3 DNA sequence: TGTGCCAGCAGACGGAACAATGAGCAGTTCTTC.

This clone was seen a handful of times. The chain has TRBV7-2 and TRBJ2-7; TRBD1 matches at 7 bases. J lost 6 bases, V lost 5 bases, and 13 bases had no gene match. CDR3 length equals 15 residues. Germline values: CDR1 SGHTA, CDR2 FQGNSA. CDR3 loop: CASSGSDRLSGEQYF. CDR3 DNA: TGTGCCAGCAGCGGATCGGACAGGCTGTCGGGCGAGCAGTACTTC.

This clone has a handful of counts. The same CDR3 also results from other DNA sequences found in this sample. For the CDR3, the DNA is TGTGCCAGCAGTGAACCTGGGAATTCACCCCTCCACTTT. This translates into CASSEPGNSPLHF. J is TRBJ1-6 and V is TRBV6-1; unclear D gene. V was trimmed by 2 bases and J by 7 bases, leaving 6 bases between them. This CDR3 comprises 13 residues. In germline, CDR1 is MNHNS, CDR2 SASEGT.

Worth noting for this clone: The same CDR3 also results from other DNA sequences found in this sample. This chain uses TRBV7-2 with TRBJ2-3; no reliable D call. This CDR3 is 13 amino acids long. Germline V gene sequence: CDR1 SGHTA, CDR2 FQGNSA. V was clipped by 5 bases and J by 2 bases, with 8 bases between them. CDR3 in DNA: TGTGCCAGCAGCCTCTCCTTCACAGATACGCAGTATTTT. This sequence encodes CASSLSFTDTQYF.

This clone occurred a few times. The chain carries TRBV7-2 and TRBJ2-4; D perhaps matches TRBD2 (6 bases). Trimming shortened V by 4 bases and J by 6 bases, and 10 bases separated the two germline ends. Germline V gene sequence: CDR1 SGHTA, CDR2 FQGNSA. The CDR3 contains 13 residues. In DNA form, the CDR3 reads TGTGCCAGCAGCTCTTGGAGGGGAAACATTCAGTACTTC. Protein: CASSSWRGNIQYF.

This clone showed up just a few times. V and J are TRBV6-5 and TRBJ1-5; 9 nucleotides match TRBD1. With 5 bases clipped from V and 7 bases from J, the junction kept 6 bases outside the gene matches. The CDR3 is 14 residues long. CDR1 is MNHEY, CDR2 SVGAGI, per germline. This CDR3 reads CASSSDRGRQPQHF. The CDR3 region has the DNA TGTGCCAGCAGTAGTGACAGGGGGAGGCAGCCCCAGCATTTT.

The genes are TRBV14 and TRBJ1-1; TRBD1 aligns across 7 bases. There are 13 residues in the CDR3. Germline V gene sequence: CDR1 SGHDN, CDR2 FVKESK. J lost 5 bases, V lost 6 bases, and 6 bases had no gene match. CDR3 loop: CASRKTGRTEAFF. CDR3 in DNA: TGTGCCAGCAGAAAGACAGGGCGGACTGAAGCTTTCTTT.

V and J are TRBV27 and TRBJ2-3; the match to TRBD1 covers 7 bases. V was clipped by 5 bases and J by 2 bases; unmatched bases: 7. CDR3 length: 15 residues. Germline V gene lookup returns CDR1 MNHEY and CDR2 SMNVEV (reference sequence). The CDR3 here is CASSTRTGFTDTQYF. The CDR3 region has the DNA TGTGCCAGCAGTACCCGGACAGGATTCACAGATACGCAGTATTTT.

This chain uses TRBV7-3 with TRBJ2-3; no clear D gene. Between the trimmed V and J ends, which lost 5 bases and 1 base, there was a span of 10 bases. This CDR3 has 14 residues. The germline CDR1 and CDR2 sequences are SGHTA and FQGTGA. The CDR3 protein is CASSRGVGTDTQYF. The CDR3 DNA follows: TGTGCCAGCAGCCGCGGAGTGGGCACAGATACGCAGTATTTT.

The chain couples TRBV29-1 to TRBJ2-3; 8 nucleotides align to TRBD1. This CDR3 has 12 residues. V lost 4 bases to trimming and J lost 8 bases; unmatched junction nucleotides: 5. Germline V gene sequence: CDR1 SQVTM, CDR2 ANQGSEA. CDR3 nucleotide sequence: TGCAGCGTTGGCAGGGGGCAAAGTACGCAGTATTTT. Amino acid sequence: CSVGRGQSTQYF.

The gene calls are TRBV5-1 and TRBJ2-7; possibly TRBD1 for D (5 bases). This CDR3 is 13 amino acids long. Germline lookup yields CDR1 SGHRS and CDR2 YFSETQ. Between the trimmed V and J ends, which lost 4 bases and 1 base, there was a span of 9 bases. The CDR3 sequence is CASSPGQSYEQYF. CDR3 DNA: TGCGCCAGCAGCCCCGGACAATCCTACGAGCAGTACTTC.

The chain couples TRBV7-8 to TRBJ2-1; TRBD2 matches 8 bases. Germline V gene data show CDR1 as SGHVS and CDR2 as FQNEAQ. The CDR3 runs 15 residues. The V and J ends lost 7 bases and 2 bases, in that order; junction bases with no gene match: 7. Here the CDR3 DNA reads TGTGCCAGCAAAATCCGGGGGGGCCCCTACAATGAGCAGTTCTTC. Translated: CASKIRGGPYNEQFF.